This passage covers 14 T cell receptor beta chains from one sample sequenced in a study of cytomegalovirus exposure and HLA in healthy donors (TCRdb year 2017). Receptor libraries were prepared by the immunoSEQ multiplex PCR assay. Held by TCRdb, this immuneACCESS table contains in-frame sequences only and omits some clones. Under half of the omission traces to an unresolved V gene where checked; the cause of the rest is unknown. The sample includes about 160,000 clones, with around four fifths observed a single time. The ten most abundant clones make up approximately 2% of the sample. The sequencing sample was made of PBMCs. All receptors come from a man under 40 in good health and CMV-seropositive.

The rearrangement links TRBV4-1 to TRBJ2-1; possible D gene TRBD1, 5 bases. There are 14 residues in the CDR3. CDR1 and CDR2 (germline): MGHRA, YSYEKL. V lost 2 bases to trimming and J lost 4 bases, with 9 bases between them. The CDR3: CASSQTRAYNEQFF. DNA of the CDR3: TGCGCCAGCAGCCAAACCAGGGCGTACAATGAGCAGTTCTTC.

The chain has TRBV27 and TRBJ2-1, with 9 bases fitting TRBD2. J lost 2 bases, V lost 6 bases, and 11 bases had no gene match. Germline V lookup: CDR1 MNHEY, CDR2 SMNVEV (reference sequence). The CDR3 length is 17 residues. The CDR3 sequence: CASRWEASGDAYNEQFF. CDR3 bases: TGTGCCAGCAGGTGGGAGGCTAGCGGGGACGCCTACAATGAGCAGTTCTTC.

The V gene is TRBV9, the J gene TRBJ1-3, with D possibly TRBD1 on 6 matching bases. Germline V gene lookup returns CDR1 SGDLS and CDR2 YYNGEE. V was trimmed by 0 bases and J by 5 bases, leaving 15 bases between them. The CDR3 loop spans 16 amino acids. CDR3 bases: TGTGCCAGCAGCGTAGAGGAGGGGGGGGGTCGAAACACCATATATTTT. Its translation is CASSVEEGGGRNTIYF.

This clone was counted once. This sequence joins TRBV20-1 and TRBJ2-5, with D tentatively TRBD1 (7 bases). The V and J ends lost 4 bases and 6 bases respectively, with 9 bases between them. Looked up from germline, CDR1 is DFQATT and CDR2 is SNEGSKA (reference sequence). CDR3 length: 11 amino acids. The CDR3 DNA follows: TGCAGTGCTACAGGGGGGAAGACCCAGTACTTC. This codes for CSATGGKTQYF.

The chain combines TRBV2 with TRBJ1-4; 8 nucleotides line up with TRBD1. The trim removed 7 bases at V and 7 bases at J, leaving 8 bases unmatched. CDR1 is SNHLY and CDR2 is FYNNEI in the germline V gene. The CDR3 sequence is 14 residues long. The CDR3 reads CASTVDRAVEKLFF. The CDR3 DNA sequence: TGTGCCAGCACCGTGGACAGGGCTGTTGAAAAACTGTTTTTT.

The chain employs TRBV4-1 and TRBJ1-2; D might be TRBD1 (5 bases). The ends were cut back, 0 bases at V and 4 bases at J, with 15 bases in the middle. This CDR3 is 16 amino acids long. Germline CDR1 and CDR2: MGHRA and YSYEKL. The chain's CDR3 is CASSQDWGRQIYGYTF. CDR3 nucleotide sequence: TGCGCCAGCAGCCAAGATTGGGGCAGGCAAATCTATGGCTACACCTTC.

The chain uses TRBV5-8 and TRBJ1-5; 8 nucleotides align to TRBD1. This CDR3 contains 16 residues. CDR1 is SGHTS and CDR2 is YDEGEE in the germline V gene. With V trimmed by 3 bases and J by 1 base, 6 bases remained unmatched. This CDR3 is CASSYGTGGSNQPQHF. In DNA, the CDR3 is TGTGCCAGCAGCTACGGGACAGGCGGCAGCAATCAGCCCCAGCATTTT.

The chain joins TRBV7-9 to TRBJ1-1; D unresolved. V was pared by 7 bases and J by 6 bases, with 15 bases between. This CDR3 spans 13 amino acids. Germline V gene sequence: CDR1 SEHNR, CDR2 FQNEAQ (reference sequence). CDR3 sequence reads: CASIPLSRPEAFF. For the CDR3, the DNA is TGTGCCAGCATCCCTTTAAGCAGGCCTGAAGCTTTCTTT.

This clone occurred once. J is TRBJ1-2 and V is TRBV7-9; the match to TRBD1 covers 10 bases. This CDR3 has 17 amino acids. From germline, CDR1 is SEHNR and CDR2 FQNEAQ (reference sequence). Losses at the gene ends were 5 bases for V and 3 bases for J; bases not matched to a gene: 12. DNA for the CDR3: TGTGCCAGCAGCCCTCCCCCCGGACAGGGGGTTGACTATGGCTACACCTTC. Translating gives CASSPPPGQGVDYGYTF.

J is TRBJ2-1 and V is TRBV2, with TRBD1 matching 10 bases. Germline CDR1 is SNHLY and CDR2 is FYNNEI. The CDR3 sequence is 12 residues long. Trimming at V came to 1 base and at J to 15 bases, leaving 3 bases not matched to a gene. CDR3 sequence (DNA): TGTGCCAGCAGTGAAGAGACAGGGGGCATGTTCTTC. This gives the protein CASSEETGGMFF.

The chain combines TRBV5-1 with TRBJ2-2; 8 bases line up with TRBD1. J was trimmed by 5 bases and V by 4 bases; bases with no gene match: 4. Germline V gene lookup returns CDR1 SGHRS and CDR2 YFSETQ. The CDR3 spans 14 residues. CDR3 region: CASSPTGGTGELFF. The CDR3 DNA sequence: TGCGCCAGCAGCCCAACAGGGGGAACCGGGGAGCTGTTTTTT.

The V and J genes are TRBV15 and TRBJ1-5; 9 nucleotides align to TRBD1. The germline gives CDR1 LNHNV, CDR2 YYDKDF (reference sequence). V lost 3 bases, J lost 1 base, and 7 bases stayed unmatched. This CDR3 has 17 residues. This CDR3 is CATSSPGQGWSNQPQHF. The DNA of the CDR3 is TGTGCCACCAGCAGCCCGGGACAGGGCTGGAGCAATCAGCCCCAGCATTTT.

The V gene is TRBV6-1, the J gene TRBJ1-1; D not certain. Germline-derived CDR1 and CDR2 are MNHNS and SASEGT. The CDR3 has 14 amino acids. Between the trimmed V and J ends, which lost 6 bases and 0 bases, there was a span of 11 bases. CDR3 region: CASSLGSLNTEAFF. The CDR3 region has the DNA TGTGCCAGCAGCCTCGGGAGCTTGAACACTGAAGCTTTCTTT.

This chain joins TRBV9 and TRBJ2-1; TRBD2 matches at 9 bases. V shed 0 bases, J shed 7 bases, and the junction held 8 bases outside the gene matches. This CDR3 region has 16 residues. Germline V gene data show CDR1 as SGDLS and CDR2 as YYNGEE. CDR3 region: CASSVVQAGGGNEQFF. In DNA form, the CDR3 reads TGTGCCAGCAGCGTAGTGCAAGCGGGGGGTGGAAATGAGCAGTTCTTC.